This T cell receptor beta chain came from a study of shared clonotypes between healthy human individuals. Regarding the study as a whole: Only blood was sampled; tissue repertoires likely differ.

The protocol was immunoSEQ multiplex PCR, while the TCRdb copy is restricted to in-frame clones and leaves out a portion. The sample includes around 2.3 million clones, approximately 96% of them seen just once. As regards this clone: Its antigen is unknown. This sample also contains other DNA sequences that code for the same CDR3.

The sequence was collected from a man younger than 35 in good health. The material sequenced was naive CD4+ T cells sorted from blood. Subset in this sample: CD45RA+ positively selected.

CDR3 DNA sequence: TGTGCCAGCAGCTTGGACAGGGGCCTCTACGAGCAGTACTTC. Translating gives CASSLDRGLYEQYF. The chain combines TRBV11-2 with TRBJ2-7; TRBD1 aligns across 9 bases. The CDR3 spans 14 residues. Germline CDR1 reads SGHAT; CDR2 reads FQNNGV. V gave up 3 bases and J gave up 3 bases; unmatched junction bases: 3. The full variable domain, with the rest looked up from reference TRBV11-2 and TRBJ2-7, is EAGVAQSPRYKIIEKRQSVAFWCNPISGHATLYWYQQILGQGPKLLIQFQNNGVVDDSQLPKDRFSAERLKGVDSTLKIQPAKLEDSAVYLCASSLDRGLYEQYFGPGTRLTVT.